Described below is a single TCR beta chain sequence and its context. Data came from immunoSEQ multiplex PCR; TCRdb stores just in-frame clones and leaves some out. The data contain about 210,000 clones, approximately 86% of them seen just once; the ten biggest clones take up about 4.6%. Trimming at V came to 0 bases and at J to 11 bases, leaving 5 bases not matched to a gene. CDR1 is SGDLS and CDR2 is YYNGEE in the germline V gene. This CDR3 contains 13 residues. The data belong to a study of blood T cell repertoires in COVID-19. The sequencing sample was made of PBMCs or T cells enriched from blood (not recorded which). The V and J genes are TRBV9 and TRBJ1-1; 9 bases agree with TRBD1. The origin of this receptor is a woman between 25 and 40 years old who had been exposed to COVID-19. The CDR3 loop reads CASSVEGTGNAFF. DNA of the CDR3: TGTGCCAGCAGCGTAGAAGGGACAGGGAATGCTTTCTTT.